This T cell receptor (beta chain) was retrieved from a study of blood T cells in healthy people across ages (dated by TCRdb to the mid-2010s). Regarding the complete study: In model experiments, template switching captured roughly one uniquely barcoded TCR beta cDNA molecule for every two T cells. Using deep sequencing normalized with unique cDNA molecular identifiers, the study measured how TCR beta repertoire diversity changes with age. Donors were grouped into four age groups: young (average approximately 15 years), middle-aged (39), aged (around 60) and long-lived (about 89). Donors of different ages were randomly distributed across sequencing lanes to avoid experimental bias. The study analyzed two additional independent replicas of 1 million unique cDNA reads from the same blood draw for two donors, one aged 18 to 29 and one aged 80 or older.

The donors were some 36 Caucasian individuals from Russia, aged roughly 6 to 100 years, who were systemically healthy. Each donor gave around 9.8 milliliters of peripheral blood, collected into EDTA-treated Vacutainer tubes. Ficoll-Paque density-gradient centrifugation was used to isolate PBMCs, with at least 6.5 million per sample. Total RNA was extracted from PBMCs with Trizol reagent, with at least 5 micrograms obtained per sample. Naive CD45RAhigh/CD27high T cell percentages were measured by flow cytometry on a PBMC aliquot from every donor. The germline V gene (reference sequence) sets CDR1 to MNHEY and CDR2 to SMNVEV. V drops 7 bases and J drops 0 bases, leaving 7 bases in between. From the cysteine up to the phenylalanine, the CDR3 has a length of 12 residues. Just CDR3 DNA is preserved here, 36 bases in frame from base 1. This clonotype has a handful of counts. Its antigen target is currently unknown. No base quality information exists; no much larger clone differs at one position.

The receptor library was made with 5' RACE. The instrument given in TCRdb is Illumina HiSeq 2500. A second PCR of roughly 7 to 12 cycles was run with a J-beta primer mix and a sample-barcoded 5' primer. A template-switch 5' adaptor carrying 12 random nucleotides introduced a unique molecular identifier onto each TCR beta cDNA molecule. At least 3 million CDR3-containing paired-end reads were obtained from each sample. First-strand cDNA synthesis was performed from all RNA using the Mint cDNA synthesis kit, with priming by a TRBC-specific oligonucleotide. Following uracil-DNA glycosylase treatment, a first 18-cycle PCR with universal primers M1SS and BC2_uni_R was performed on all cDNA. The source study handled its data this way. Each sample was normalized by randomly selecting 1 million high-quality reads, each carrying a distinct molecular identifier. Reads with shared molecular identifiers were discarded instead of being binned into consensus sequences. CDR3 identification, clonotype clustering and error correction used MiTCR with a Q25 quality threshold and the strictest error-elimination algorithm. A nonparametric unseen species model with Euler transformation was used to estimate a lower bound on total TCR beta diversity. TCRdb reprocessing: public reads trimmed at Q25 with fastp, clones called with MiXCR, in-frame beta chains kept. Rows are unified per CDR3 protein, each entry keeping the most common DNA and genes. The authors' filters were not applied to this entry. The sample includes about 1.8 million distinct CDR3 sequences, with roughly 52% observed a single time. In total, the top ten clones hold around 2.1% of the sample.

General conclusions and limits of the study: Because donor CMV infection status was unknown, age-related changes in expanded clonotypes were potentially confounded. The percentage of naive T cells measured by flow cytometry correlated strongly with observed TCR beta diversity. As age increased, observed TCR beta diversity per million T cells dropped in a roughly linear way, and a significant reduction was already evident by age about 40. Estimates of total diversity based on one million sequenced T cells were considered lower bounds and underestimates. Compared with the aged group, more naive CD4+ T cells, fewer expanded clones and increased TCR diversity were shown by the long-lived group, suggesting age selection. Conclusive comparison of naive and antigen-experienced compartments was prevented by the profiling of bulk unsorted PBMCs.

The specimen was blood. The TCR sequence derives from a woman aged 40 to 50 in good health. Recombination linked TRBV27 to TRBJ2-7; a confident D gene designation cannot be given. The nucleotide sequence reads TGTGCCAGCATGGGATCCTCCTACGAGCAGTACTTC. Its protein product is CASMGSSYEQYF.